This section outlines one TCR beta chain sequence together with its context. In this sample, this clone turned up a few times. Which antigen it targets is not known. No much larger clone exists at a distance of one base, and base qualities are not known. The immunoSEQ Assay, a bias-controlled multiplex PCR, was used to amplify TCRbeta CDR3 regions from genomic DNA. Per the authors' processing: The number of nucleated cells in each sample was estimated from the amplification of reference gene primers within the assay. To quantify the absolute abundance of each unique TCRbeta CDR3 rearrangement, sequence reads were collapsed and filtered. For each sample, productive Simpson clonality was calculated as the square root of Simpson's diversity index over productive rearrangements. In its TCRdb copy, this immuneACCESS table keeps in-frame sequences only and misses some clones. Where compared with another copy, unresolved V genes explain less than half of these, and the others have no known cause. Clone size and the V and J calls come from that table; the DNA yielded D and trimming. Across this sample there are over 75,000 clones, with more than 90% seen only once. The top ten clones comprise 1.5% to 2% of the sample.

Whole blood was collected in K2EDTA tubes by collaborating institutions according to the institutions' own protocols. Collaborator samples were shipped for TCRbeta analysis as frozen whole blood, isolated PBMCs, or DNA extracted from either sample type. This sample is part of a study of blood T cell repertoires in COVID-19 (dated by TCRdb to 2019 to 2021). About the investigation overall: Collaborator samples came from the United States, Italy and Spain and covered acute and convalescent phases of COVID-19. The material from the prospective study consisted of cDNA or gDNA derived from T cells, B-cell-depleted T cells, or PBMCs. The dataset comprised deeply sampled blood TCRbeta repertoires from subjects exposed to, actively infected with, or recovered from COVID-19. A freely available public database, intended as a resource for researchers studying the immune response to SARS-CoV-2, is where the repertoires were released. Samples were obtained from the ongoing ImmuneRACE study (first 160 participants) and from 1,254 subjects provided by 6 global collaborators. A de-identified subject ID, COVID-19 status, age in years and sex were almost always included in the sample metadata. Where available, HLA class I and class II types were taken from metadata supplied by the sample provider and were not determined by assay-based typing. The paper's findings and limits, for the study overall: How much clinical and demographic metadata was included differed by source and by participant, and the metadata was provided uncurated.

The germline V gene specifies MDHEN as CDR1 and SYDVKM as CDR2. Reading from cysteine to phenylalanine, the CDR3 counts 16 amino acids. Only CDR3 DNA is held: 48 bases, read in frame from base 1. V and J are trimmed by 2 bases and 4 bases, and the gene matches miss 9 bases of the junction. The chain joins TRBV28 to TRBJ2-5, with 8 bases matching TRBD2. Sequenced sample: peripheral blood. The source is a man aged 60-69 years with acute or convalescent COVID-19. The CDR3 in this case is CASSLIGDSGGETQYF. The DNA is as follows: TGTGCCAGCAGTTTAATCGGCGACAGCGGGGGAGAGACCCAGTACTTC.